The rows below give T cell receptor beta chains drawn from one sample of a study of CD8+CD57+ T cells in acquired aplastic anemia. Each CDR3 protein is one row after TCRdb ran MiXCR on the reads. The table shows approximately 220,000 distinct CDR3 sequences, with roughly 45% occurring only once. Sequenced input: sorted CD4+, CD8+, or CD8+CD57+ T cells (not recorded which) from PBMCs. Receptor source: a human donor with aplastic anemia. Both conserved end residues are part of each CDR3. The D gene is left open where the match is weak. Clone size is stated in some rows and not others, as once, few, many or a class when expanded.

TRBD1	TRBV4-1	TRBJ2-2	few	CASSQDRGRTGELFF	TGCGCCAGCAGCCAGGACAGGGGGCGGACCGGGGAGCTGTTTTTT
.	TRBV2	TRBJ2-7	.	CASSVPNVSYVQYF	TGTGCCAGCAGTGTACCGAACGTATCCTACGTGCAGTACTTC
TRBD1	TRBV19	TRBJ1-5	.	CASSPGGAGNQPQHF	TGTGCCAGTAGTCCAGGGGGCGCAGGCAATCAGCCCCAGCATTTT
TRBD1	TRBV2	TRBJ2-3	once	CASRGTATDTQYF	TGTGCCAGCAGGGGGACAGCAACAGATACGCAGTATTTT
TRBD1	TRBV19	TRBJ1-5	many	CASSPGTGGFNQPQHF	TGTGCCAGTAGTCCGGGGACAGGGGGCTTCAATCAGCCCCAGCATTTT
.	TRBV10-3	TRBJ2-7	.	CAISPRGDSEQYF	TGTGCCATCAGTCCGAGGGGGGATAGCGAGCAGTACTTC
TRBD1	TRBV7-9	TRBJ1-4	.	CASSGGQGAIYATNEKLFF	TGTGCCAGCAGTGGAGGACAGGGGGCCATCTATGCAACTAATGAAAAACTGTTTTTT
TRBD1	TRBV6-5	TRBJ2-2	few	CASRAQGANTGELFF	TGTGCCAGTAGAGCTCAGGGGGCGAACACCGGGGAGCTGTTTTTT
TRBD1	TRBV6-5	TRBJ2-7	many	CASSNTGARAYF	TGTGCCAGCAGCAACACAGGGGCGAGGGCCTACTTC
.	TRBV6-6	TRBJ2-1	.	CAISGLTTQIGEQFF	TGTGCCATCAGTGGGCTCACGACTCAAATCGGTGAGCAGTTCTTC
TRBD1	TRBV19	TRBJ1-1	few	CASSTLRGQGVEAFF	TGTGCCAGTAGTACCCTTCGGGGACAGGGGGTTGAAGCTTTCTTT